A single sample is the source of the 15 T cell receptor beta chains below, sequenced in a study of blood T cell repertoires in COVID-19 (dated by TCRdb to about 2020). Libraries were built with the immunoSEQ multiplex PCR assay. As stored in TCRdb, this immuneACCESS dataset retains in-frame rearrangements with V and J assigned. A fraction of the clones does not appear; measured against another copy, unresolved V genes explain less than half of the discrepancy, and the remainder lacks a known reason. This sample gives 270,000 or so clones in total; around 82% of them show up just once. The ten top clones hold around 9.2% of the sample. Sequencing was done on a sample of peripheral blood. The receptors come from a human donor in a cohort sampled during active COVID-19.

The chain is built from TRBV9 and TRBJ2-7, with D perhaps TRBD2 (6 bases). Germline CDR1 reads SGDLS; CDR2 reads YYNGEE. The CDR3 covers 16 residues. V shed 2 bases and J shed 2 bases, with 17 bases lying between them. Here the CDR3 reads CASSVSPLALTYEQYF. CDR3 DNA sequence: TGTGCCAGCAGCGTCTCCCCCCTAGCGCTAACCTACGAGCAGTACTTC.

The chain employs TRBV27 and TRBJ2-1; perhaps TRBD2 as D (5 bases). The V and J ends lost 3 bases and 7 bases respectively, with 13 bases between them. The germline CDR1 and CDR2 sequences are MNHEY and SMNVEV (reference sequence). This CDR3 has 14 amino acids. The CDR3 DNA reads TGTGCCAGCAGTTTTCGACTATTTAGTAATGAGCAGTTCTTC. This codes for CASSFRLFSNEQFF.

The chain uses TRBV5-5 and TRBJ2-4, with D possibly TRBD2 on 6 matching bases. The CDR3 runs 19 residues. CDR1 is SGHKS, CDR2 YYEKEE, per germline (reference sequence). V was trimmed by 2 bases and J by 0 bases, leaving 21 bases between them. The CDR3 sequence is CASSFGGSRNALAKNIQYF. In DNA form, the CDR3 reads TGTGCCAGCAGCTTCGGGGGTTCTAGAAACGCCCTAGCCAAAAACATTCAGTACTTC.

The rearrangement uses TRBV11-2 and TRBJ2-7, with 12 bases aligning to TRBD2. The CDR3 is 16 amino acids. V shed 3 bases, J shed 0 bases, and the junction held 3 bases outside the gene matches. Germline lookup yields CDR1 SGHAT and CDR2 FQNNGV. CDR3 DNA sequence: TGTGCCAGCAGCTTCGAGACTAGCGGGAGCTCCTACGAGCAGTACTTC. Translation: CASSFETSGSSYEQYF.

Comments on this clone: Additional DNA sequences in this sample encode the identical CDR3. The chain carries TRBV2 and TRBJ2-2; a possible D gene is TRBD1 (5 bases). Trimming shortened V by 3 bases and J by 2 bases, and 10 bases separated the two germline ends. Germline lookup yields CDR1 SNHLY and CDR2 FYNNEI. CDR3 length: 15 residues. DNA of the CDR3: TGTGCCAGCAGTGATGGTGGGGCCAACACCGGGGAGCTGTTTTTT. Protein product: CASSDGGANTGELFF.

This clone has a handful of counts. The chain has TRBV3-1 (or the pseudogene TRBV3-2) and TRBJ1-5; D is perhaps TRBD1 (6 bases). V was cut by 6 bases and J by 6 bases, with 15 bases left in between. CDR3 length equals 14 residues. Germline assignment: CDR1 LGHDT and CDR2 YNNKEL (reference sequence). The DNA for the CDR3 is TGTGCCAGCAGTCGAACAGGGATTGGTCAGCCCCAGCATTTT. Translating it yields CASSRTGIGQPQHF.

The rearrangement uses TRBV19 and TRBJ2-5; 8 bases are shared with TRBD1. The V gene's germline CDR1 is LNHDA and CDR2 SQIVND (reference sequence). This CDR3 spans 12 amino acids. With V trimmed by 4 bases and J by 5 bases, 0 bases remained unmatched. The CDR3 loop is CASSRQGETQYF. The CDR3 bases are TGTGCCAGTAGTAGACAGGGGGAGACCCAGTACTTC.

This clone showed up many times. V gene TRBV7-2 combines with J gene TRBJ1-5, with a possible D match to TRBD1 (6 bases). The CDR3 is 15 amino acids. Germline assignment: CDR1 SGHTA and CDR2 FQGNSA. Deletions cut 4 bases from V and 0 bases from J, with 10 bases between. The CDR3 reads CASSSGTLSNQPQHF. CDR3 bases: TGTGCCAGCAGCTCCGGGACACTTAGCAATCAGCCCCAGCATTTT. Filled out from reference TRBV7-2 and TRBJ1-5, the complete variable domain reads GAGVSQSPSNKVTEKGKDVELRCDPISGHTALYWYRQSLGQGLEFLIYFQGNSAPDKSGLPSDRFSAERTGGSVSTLTIQRTQQEDSAVYLCASSSGTLSNQPQHFGDGTRLSIL.

The chain combines TRBV5-1 with TRBJ2-3; 10 bases align to TRBD2. The CDR3 is made up of 17 amino acids. After removal of 2 bases from V and 5 bases from J, the junction contained 11 bases not matched to a gene. Germline V gene data show CDR1 as SGHRS and CDR2 as YFSETQ. CDR3 DNA sequence: TGCGCCAGCAGCTTTGGGTTCGGACTAGCGGTAGGAGATACGCAGTATTTT. It specifies CASSFGFGLAVGDTQYF. The variable domain in full, completed from reference TRBV5-1 and TRBJ2-3, reads KAGVTQTPRYLIKTRGQQVTLSCSPISGHRSVSWYQQTPGQGLQFLFEYFSETQRNKGNFPGRFSGRQFSNSRSEMNVSTLELGDSALYLCASSFGFGLAVGDTQYFGPGTRLTVL.

The V gene is TRBV11-3, the J gene TRBJ2-1; D unclear. V lost 1 base and J lost 0, with 7 bases in between. Germline lookup yields CDR1 SGHNT and CDR2 YENEEA. The CDR3 is made up of 15 amino acids. The CDR3, as DNA: TGTGCCAGCAGCTTAGGAGGCAGCTCCTACAATGAGCAGTTCTTC. Protein: CASSLGGSSYNEQFF.

The chain couples TRBV11-3 to TRBJ2-7; 8 bases map to TRBD2. J lost 6 bases, V lost 1 base, and 2 bases had no gene match. The CDR3 has 13 residues. The V gene's germline CDR1 is SGHNT and CDR2 YENEEA. In nucleotides, the CDR3 is TGTGCCAGCAGCTTAGCCCTAGCGGGCGAGCAGTACTTC. This gives the protein CASSLALAGEQYF.

A note on this clone: Other DNA sequences within the sample encode an identical CDR3. CDR3 protein: CASSLAGETQYF. In nucleotides, the CDR3 is TGCGCCAGCAGCTTAGCGGGGGAGACCCAGTACTTC. The chain combines TRBV5-1 with TRBJ2-5; 7 bases are shared with TRBD2. Germline values: CDR1 SGHRS, CDR2 YFSETQ. CDR3 length: 12 amino acids. With 2 bases clipped from V and 5 bases from J, the junction kept 0 bases outside the gene matches.

The chain links TRBV9 to TRBJ2-1; D gene ambiguous. Germline lookup yields CDR1 SGDLS and CDR2 YYNGEE. The CDR3 contains 15 residues. The V end lost 4 bases, the J end lost 0 bases, and 11 bases lay between the germline ends. CDR3 nucleotide sequence: TGTGCCAGCAGCCCCCGCAAGAGCTCCTACAATGAGCAGTTCTTC. It yields the protein CASSPRKSSYNEQFF.

CDR3 protein: CASSLPSGGPESSYNEQFF. The CDR3 nucleotides read TGTGCCAGTAGCCTCCCCTCCGGGGGACCGGAGAGCTCCTACAATGAGCAGTTCTTC. The J gene is TRBJ2-1, the V gene TRBV19, with D perhaps TRBD2 (6 bases). Germline CDR1 and CDR2: LNHDA and SQIVND (reference sequence). The CDR3 length is 19 residues. The ends were cut back, 6 bases at V and 0 bases at J, with 24 bases in the middle.

A note on this clone: This sample includes further DNA sequences coding for the same CDR3. This chain joins TRBV2 and TRBJ2-7; a weak D match, TRBD1 (6 bases). The CDR3 spans 12 residues. With 6 bases removed from V and 2 bases from J, the gap between germline ends came to 8 bases. Germline V gene sequence: CDR1 SNHLY, CDR2 FYNNEI. CDR3 coding DNA: TGTGCCAGCAGAACAGGGACCTACGAGCAGTACTTC. Its protein is CASRTGTYEQYF.